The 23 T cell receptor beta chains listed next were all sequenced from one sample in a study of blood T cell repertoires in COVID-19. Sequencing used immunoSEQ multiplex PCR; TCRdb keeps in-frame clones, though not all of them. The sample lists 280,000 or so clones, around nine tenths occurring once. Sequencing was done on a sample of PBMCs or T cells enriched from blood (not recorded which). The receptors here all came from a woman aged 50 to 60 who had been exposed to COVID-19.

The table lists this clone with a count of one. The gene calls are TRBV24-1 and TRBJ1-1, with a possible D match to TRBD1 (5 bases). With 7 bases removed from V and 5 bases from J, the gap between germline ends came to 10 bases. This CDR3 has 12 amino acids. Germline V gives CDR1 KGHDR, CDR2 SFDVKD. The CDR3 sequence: CATRGLGTEAFF. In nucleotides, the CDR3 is TGTGCCACCAGGGGGCTGGGGACTGAAGCTTTCTTT.

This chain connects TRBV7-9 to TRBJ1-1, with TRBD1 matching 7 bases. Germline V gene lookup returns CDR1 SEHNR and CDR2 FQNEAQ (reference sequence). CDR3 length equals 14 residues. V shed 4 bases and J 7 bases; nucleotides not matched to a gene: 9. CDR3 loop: CASSSLQGWIEAFF. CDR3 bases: TGTGCCAGCAGCTCGTTACAGGGGTGGATTGAAGCTTTCTTT.

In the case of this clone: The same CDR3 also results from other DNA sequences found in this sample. CDR3 nucleotides: TGTGCCAGCAGCCAGGGCTTGAACACTGAAGCTTTCTTT. Amino acids: CASSQGLNTEAFF. The rearrangement links TRBV11-3 to TRBJ1-1; TRBD1 is a possible D gene (5 bases). Trimming removed 5 bases at V and 0 bases at J, with 7 bases between. The CDR3 extends over 13 amino acids. From germline, CDR1 is SGHNT and CDR2 YENEEA.

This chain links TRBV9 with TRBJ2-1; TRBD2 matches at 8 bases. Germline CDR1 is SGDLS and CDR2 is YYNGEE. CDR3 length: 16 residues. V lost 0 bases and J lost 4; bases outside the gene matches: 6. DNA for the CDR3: TGTGCCAGCAGCGTAGCTGCGGCTAGCGGGTACAATGAGCAGTTCTTC. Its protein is CASSVAAASGYNEQFF. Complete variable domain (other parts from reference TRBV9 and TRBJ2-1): DSGVTQTPKHLITATGQRVTLRCSPRSGDLSVYWYQQSLDQGLQFLIQYYNGEERAKGNILERFSAQQFPDLHSELNLSSLELGDSALYFCASSVAAASGYNEQFFGPGTRLTVL.

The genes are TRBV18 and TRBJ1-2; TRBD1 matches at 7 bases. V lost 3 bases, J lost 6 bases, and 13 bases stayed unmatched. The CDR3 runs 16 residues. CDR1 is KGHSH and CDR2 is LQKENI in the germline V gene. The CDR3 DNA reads TGTGCCAGCTCACCGAACCACCCCGGACAGGCTGATGGCTACACCTTC. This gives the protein CASSPNHPGQADGYTF.

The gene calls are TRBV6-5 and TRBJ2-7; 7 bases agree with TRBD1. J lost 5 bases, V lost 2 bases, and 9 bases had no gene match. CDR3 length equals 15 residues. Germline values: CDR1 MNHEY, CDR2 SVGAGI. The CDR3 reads CASSYKGAIPHEQYF. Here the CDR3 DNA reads TGTGCCAGCAGTTACAAGGGGGCCATCCCTCACGAGCAGTACTTC.

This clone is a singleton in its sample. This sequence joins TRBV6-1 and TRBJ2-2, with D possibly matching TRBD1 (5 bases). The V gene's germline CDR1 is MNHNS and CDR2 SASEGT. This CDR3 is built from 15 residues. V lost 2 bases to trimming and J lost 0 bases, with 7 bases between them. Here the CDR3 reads CASSERGTNTGELFF. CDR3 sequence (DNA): TGTGCCAGCAGTGAAAGGGGAACGAACACCGGGGAGCTGTTTTTT.

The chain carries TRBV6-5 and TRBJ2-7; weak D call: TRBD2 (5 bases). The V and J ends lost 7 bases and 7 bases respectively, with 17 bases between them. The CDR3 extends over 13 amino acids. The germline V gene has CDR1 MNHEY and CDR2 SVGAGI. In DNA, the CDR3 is TGTGCCAGCATTGGCGGACGGAGGTTAGAGCAGTACTTC. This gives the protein CASIGGRRLEQYF.

In nucleotides, the CDR3 is TGTGCCAGCAGGGGGACTAGCGGGGGGGCCAACGAGCAGTACTTC. It codes for CASRGTSGGANEQYF. V gene TRBV28 combines with J gene TRBJ2-7, with 16 nucleotides matching TRBD2. The CDR3 covers 15 residues. Germline CDR1 is MDHEN and CDR2 is SYDVKM. V shed 6 bases and J 5 bases; nucleotides not matched to a gene: 4.

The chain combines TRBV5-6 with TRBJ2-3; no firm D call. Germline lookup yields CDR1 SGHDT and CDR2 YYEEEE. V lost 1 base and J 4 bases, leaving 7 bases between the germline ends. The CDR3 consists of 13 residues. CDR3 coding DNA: TGTGCCAGCAGCTTGCCTCGCGCAGATACGCAGTATTTT. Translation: CASSLPRADTQYF.

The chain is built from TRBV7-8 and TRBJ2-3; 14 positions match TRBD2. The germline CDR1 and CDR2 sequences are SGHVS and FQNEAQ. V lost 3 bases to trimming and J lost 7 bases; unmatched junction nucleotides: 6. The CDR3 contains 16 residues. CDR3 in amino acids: CASSFQTSGGANTQYF. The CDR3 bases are TGTGCCAGCAGCTTCCAGACTAGCGGGGGGGCAAATACGCAGTATTTT.

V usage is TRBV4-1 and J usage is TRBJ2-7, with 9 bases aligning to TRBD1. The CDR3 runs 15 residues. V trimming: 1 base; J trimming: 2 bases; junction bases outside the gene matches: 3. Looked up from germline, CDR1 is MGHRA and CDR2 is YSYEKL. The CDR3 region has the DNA TGCGCCAGCAGCCAAGCGGGACAGGGAGCCTACGAGCAGTACTTC. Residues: CASSQAGQGAYEQYF.

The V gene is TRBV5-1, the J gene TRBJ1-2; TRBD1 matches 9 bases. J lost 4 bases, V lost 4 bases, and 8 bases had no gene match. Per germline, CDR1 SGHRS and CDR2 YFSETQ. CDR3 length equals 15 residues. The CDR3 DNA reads TGCGCCAGCAGCCAGACAGGGGGAAAGAGCTATGGCTACACCTTC. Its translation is CASSQTGGKSYGYTF.

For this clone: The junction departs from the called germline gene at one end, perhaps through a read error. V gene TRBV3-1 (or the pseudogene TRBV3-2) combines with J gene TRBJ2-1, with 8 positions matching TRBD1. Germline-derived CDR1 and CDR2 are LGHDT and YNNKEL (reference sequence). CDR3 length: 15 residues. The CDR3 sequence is CASSGGQGEIFSLLF. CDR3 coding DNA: TGTGCCAGCAGTGGCGGACAGGGAGAGATCTTTAGCCTCCTCTTC.

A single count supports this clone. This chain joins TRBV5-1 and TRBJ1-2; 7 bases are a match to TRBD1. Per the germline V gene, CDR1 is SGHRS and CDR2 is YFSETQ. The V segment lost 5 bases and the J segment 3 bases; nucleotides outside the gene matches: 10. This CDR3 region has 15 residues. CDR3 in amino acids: CASRILGGLDYGYTF. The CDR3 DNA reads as TGCGCCAGCAGGATCCTAGGGGGCCTGGACTATGGCTACACCTTC.

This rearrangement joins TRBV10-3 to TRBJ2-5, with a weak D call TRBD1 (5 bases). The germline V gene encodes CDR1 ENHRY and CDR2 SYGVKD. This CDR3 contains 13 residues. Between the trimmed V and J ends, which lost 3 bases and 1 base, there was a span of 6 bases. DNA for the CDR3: TGTGCCATCAGTGACGACAGCCAAGAGACCCAGTACTTC. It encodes CAISDDSQETQYF.

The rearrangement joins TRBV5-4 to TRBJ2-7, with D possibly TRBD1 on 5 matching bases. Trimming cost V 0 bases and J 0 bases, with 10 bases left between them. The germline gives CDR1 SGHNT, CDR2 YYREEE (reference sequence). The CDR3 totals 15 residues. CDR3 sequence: CASSLDRFSSYEQYF. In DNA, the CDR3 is TGTGCCAGCAGCTTGGACAGGTTCAGCTCCTACGAGCAGTACTTC.

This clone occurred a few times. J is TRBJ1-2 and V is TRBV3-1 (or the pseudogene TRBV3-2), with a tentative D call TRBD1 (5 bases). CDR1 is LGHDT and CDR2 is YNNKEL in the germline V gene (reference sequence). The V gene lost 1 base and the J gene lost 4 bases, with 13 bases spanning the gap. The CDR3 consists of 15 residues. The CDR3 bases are TGTGCCAGCAGCCAAGGAAGGGGCCTATCCTATGGCTACACCTTC. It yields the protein CASSQGRGLSYGYTF.

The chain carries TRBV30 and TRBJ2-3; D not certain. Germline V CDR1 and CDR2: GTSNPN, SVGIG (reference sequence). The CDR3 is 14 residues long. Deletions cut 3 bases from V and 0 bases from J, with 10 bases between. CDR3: CAWSSDSSTDTQYF. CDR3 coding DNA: TGTGCCTGGAGCAGTGACTCCAGCACAGATACGCAGTATTTT.

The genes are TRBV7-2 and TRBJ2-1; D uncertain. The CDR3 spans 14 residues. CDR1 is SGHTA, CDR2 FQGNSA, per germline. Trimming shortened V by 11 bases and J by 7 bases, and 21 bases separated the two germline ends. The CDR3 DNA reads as TGTGCCGCAAGTGCACCAGGTGGTGGGAATGAGCAGTTCTTC. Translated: CAASAPGGGNEQFF.

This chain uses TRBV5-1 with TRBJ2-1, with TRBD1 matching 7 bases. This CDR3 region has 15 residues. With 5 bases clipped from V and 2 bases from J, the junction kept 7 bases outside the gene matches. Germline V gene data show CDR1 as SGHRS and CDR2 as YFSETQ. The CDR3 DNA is TGCGCCAGCAGGAAAGACAGGGTGGCCTACAATGAGCAGTTCTTC. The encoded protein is CASRKDRVAYNEQFF.

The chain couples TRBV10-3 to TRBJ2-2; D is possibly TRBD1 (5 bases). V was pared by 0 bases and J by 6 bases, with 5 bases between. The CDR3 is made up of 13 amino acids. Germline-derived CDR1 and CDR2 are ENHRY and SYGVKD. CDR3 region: CAISESGAGELFF. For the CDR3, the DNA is TGTGCCATCAGTGAGTCAGGGGCCGGGGAGCTGTTTTTT.

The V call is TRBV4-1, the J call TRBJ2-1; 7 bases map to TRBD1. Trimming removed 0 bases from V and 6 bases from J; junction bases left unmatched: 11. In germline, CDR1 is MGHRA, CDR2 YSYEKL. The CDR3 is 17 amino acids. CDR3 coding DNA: TGCGCCAGCAGCCAAGATCGGGACAGATCTAGTGGCAATGAGCAGTTCTTC. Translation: CASSQDRDRSSGNEQFF.